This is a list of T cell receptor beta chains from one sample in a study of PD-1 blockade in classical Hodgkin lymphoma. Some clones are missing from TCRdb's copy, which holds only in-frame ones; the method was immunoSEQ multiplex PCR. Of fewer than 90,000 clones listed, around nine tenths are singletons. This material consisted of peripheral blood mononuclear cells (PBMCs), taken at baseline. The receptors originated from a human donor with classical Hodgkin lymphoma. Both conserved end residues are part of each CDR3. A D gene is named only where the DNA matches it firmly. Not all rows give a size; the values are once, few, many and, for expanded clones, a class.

DNA: TGCGCCAGCAGCCAAGATGCGGGCCCCAACTATGGCTACACCTTC; CDR3: CASSQDAGPNYGYTF; size: NA; V: TRBV4-1; D: NA; J: TRBJ1-2
DNA: TGTGCCAGCAGTGAAGCGGTTATCTATGGCTACACCTTC; CDR3: CASSEAVIYGYTF; size: few; V: TRBV6-1; D: NA; J: TRBJ1-2
DNA: TGTGCCAGCAGTTTGAGCCCCTACTCCTACGAGCAGTACTTC; CDR3: CASSLSPYSYEQYF; size: NA; V: TRBV28; D: NA; J: TRBJ2-7
DNA: TGTGCCAGCAGGTCCGGAGCAACGGACTCCTACGAGCAGTACTTC; CDR3: CASRSGATDSYEQYF; size: NA; V: TRBV6-5; D: NA; J: TRBJ2-7
DNA: TGCGCCAGCAGCCAAGAAGCCGGGATGGGGGTAGAGCAGTACTTC; CDR3: CASSQEAGMGVEQYF; size: NA; V: TRBV4-1; D: NA; J: TRBJ2-7
DNA: TGTGCCAGTAGCCAAAGAGGACTGCTGAGGGCCTACGAGCAGTACTTC; CDR3: CASSQRGLLRAYEQYF; size: NA; V: TRBV19; D: NA; J: TRBJ2-7
DNA: TGTGCCAGCAGTGAGGCCCCAGCCTCCTACGAGCAGTACTTC; CDR3: CASSEAPASYEQYF; size: NA; V: TRBV2; D: NA; J: TRBJ2-7
DNA: TGTGCCAGCAGCTTGGGACAGGGCCTGGGTGCTTTCTTT; CDR3: CASSLGQGLGAFF; size: NA; V: TRBV7-9; D: TRBD1; J: TRBJ1-1
DNA: TGTGCCAGCAGCAAGGACAGGGCCTATGGCTACACCTTC; CDR3: CASSKDRAYGYTF; size: NA; V: TRBV5-4; D: TRBD1; J: TRBJ1-2
DNA: TGTGCCAGTAGTAGGCCCAGGGGTTCCGGGGCCAACGTCCTGACTTTC; CDR3: CASSRPRGSGANVLTF; size: NA; V: TRBV19; D: NA; J: TRBJ2-6